This T cell receptor beta chain was sequenced for a study of OX40 agonist ivuxolimab in advanced cancers. Across the study: Mean age 60 years, range about 23 to 79; 82.7% male.

Trimming at V came to 0 bases and at J to 6 bases, leaving 7 bases not matched to a gene. The CDR3 sequence is 15 residues long. CDR1 is SGHRS, CDR2 YFSETQ, per germline. Generated by immunoSEQ multiplex PCR, the TCRdb table keeps only in-frame clones and is missing some. Among tens of thousands of clones listed, about 93% were seen once. About this clone: The antigen is undetermined.

Study-level findings and limits: Clonal expansion in partial responders at 0.1-3.0 mg/kg ranked among the lowest. CD4+ T cells averaged fewer expanded clones than CD8+ T cells. Dose levels from 0.1 to 3.0 mg/kg saw CD4+ and CD8+ blood T cells expand clonally by week 6.

The sequencing used CD4+ or CD8+ T cells sorted from blood, collected in a trial of the OX40 agonist ivuxolimab. The rearrangement links TRBV5-1 to TRBJ2-7; 9 positions match TRBD1. This TCR was sampled from an adult with an advanced solid tumor such as melanoma, head and neck, liver or kidney cancer. The CDR3 DNA reads as TGCGCCAGCAGCTTGGCTGGGACAGGGATTGTCGAGCAGTACTTC. Translation gives CASSLAGTGIVEQYF.